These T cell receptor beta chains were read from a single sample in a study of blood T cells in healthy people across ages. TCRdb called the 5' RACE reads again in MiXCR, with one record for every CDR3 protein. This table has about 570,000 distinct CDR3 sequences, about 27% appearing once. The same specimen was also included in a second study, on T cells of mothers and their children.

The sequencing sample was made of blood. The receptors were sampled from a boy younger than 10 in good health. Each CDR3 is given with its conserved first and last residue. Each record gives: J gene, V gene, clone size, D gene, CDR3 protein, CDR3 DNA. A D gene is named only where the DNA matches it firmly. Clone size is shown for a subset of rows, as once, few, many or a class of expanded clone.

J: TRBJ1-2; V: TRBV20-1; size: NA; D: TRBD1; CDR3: CSGAGTDYYGYTF; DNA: TGCAGTGGGGCCGGGACAGATTACTATGGCTACACCTTC
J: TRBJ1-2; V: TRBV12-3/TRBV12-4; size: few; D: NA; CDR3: CASSLEAGRGFYGYTF; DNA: TGTGCCAGCAGTTTAGAGGCGGGCAGGGGATTCTATGGCTACACCTTC
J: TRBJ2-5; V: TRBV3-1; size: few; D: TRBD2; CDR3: CASSQAVLSGETQYF; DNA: TGTGCCAGCAGCCAAGCGGTCCTTAGCGGGGAGACCCAGTACTTC
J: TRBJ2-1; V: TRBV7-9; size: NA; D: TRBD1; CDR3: CASSSGQGKNNEQFF; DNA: TGTGCCAGCAGCTCCGGACAGGGGAAGAACAATGAGCAGTTCTTC
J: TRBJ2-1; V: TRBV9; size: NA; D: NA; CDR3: CASSVAYRGANNEQFF; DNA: TGTGCCAGCAGCGTAGCTTACCGCGGGGCCAACAATGAGCAGTTCTTC
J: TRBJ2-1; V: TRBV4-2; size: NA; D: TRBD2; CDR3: CASNQRLAGGYNEQFF; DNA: TGTGCCAGCAACCAGCGACTAGCGGGGGGGTACAATGAGCAGTTCTTC
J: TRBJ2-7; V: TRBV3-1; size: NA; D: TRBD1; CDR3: CASSPTQGVTYEQYF; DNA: TGTGCCAGCAGCCCGACACAGGGGGTTACCTACGAGCAGTACTTC
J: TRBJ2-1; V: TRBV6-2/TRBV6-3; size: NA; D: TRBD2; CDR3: CASSYGAGDEQFF; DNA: TGTGCCAGCAGTTACGGAGCGGGAGATGAGCAGTTCTTC
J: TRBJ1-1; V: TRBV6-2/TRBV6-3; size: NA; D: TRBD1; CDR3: CASSKTGLTTGGIGNTEAFF; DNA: TGTGCCAGCAGTAAAACCGGTTTAACGACAGGGGGCATCGGGAACACTGAAGCTTTCTTT
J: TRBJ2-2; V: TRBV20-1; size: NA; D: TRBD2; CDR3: CSAMVSAGAETGELFF; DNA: TGCAGTGCTATGGTCTCTGCGGGAGCCGAGACCGGGGAGCTGTTTTTT
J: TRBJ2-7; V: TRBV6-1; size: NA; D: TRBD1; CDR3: CASSRGTGGDFYEQYF; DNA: TGTGCCAGCAGCCGTGGGACAGGGGGTGATTTCTACGAGCAGTACTTC
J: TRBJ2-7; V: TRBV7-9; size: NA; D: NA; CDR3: CASSLATSLEQYF; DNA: TGTGCCAGCAGCTTAGCGACGAGTCTCGAGCAGTACTTC
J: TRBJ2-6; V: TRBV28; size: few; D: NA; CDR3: CASQTGLYSGANVLTF; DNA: TGTGCCAGCCAAACAGGGCTCTACTCTGGGGCCAACGTCCTGACTTTC
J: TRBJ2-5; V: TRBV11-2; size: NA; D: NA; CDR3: CASRPLARRPQETQYF; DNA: TGTGCCAGCAGGCCCCTAGCGAGACGGCCCCAAGAGACCCAGTACTTC
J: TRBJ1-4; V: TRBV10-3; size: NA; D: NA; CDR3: CATGSGTTNEKLFF; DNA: TGTGCCACCGGGTCCGGCACAACTAATGAAAAACTGTTTTTT
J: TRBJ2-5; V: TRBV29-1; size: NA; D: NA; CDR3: CSVARQPQETQYF; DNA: TGCAGCGTGGCCCGACAGCCCCAAGAGACCCAGTACTTC
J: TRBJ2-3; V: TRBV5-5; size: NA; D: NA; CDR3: CASSLPGLLGDTQYF; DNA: TGTGCCAGCAGCTTGCCGGGACTCCTGGGAGATACGCAGTATTTT
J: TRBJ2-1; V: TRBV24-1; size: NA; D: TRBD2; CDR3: CATSASGINNEQFF; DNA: TGTGCCACCAGTGCTAGCGGAATAAACAATGAGCAGTTCTTC
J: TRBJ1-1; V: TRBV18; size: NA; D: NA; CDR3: CASSPVAASNTEAFF; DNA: TGTGCCAGCTCACCAGTGGCAGCCTCGAACACTGAAGCTTTCTTT
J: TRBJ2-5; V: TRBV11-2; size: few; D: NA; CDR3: CASSSSYSLQETQYF; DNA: TGTGCCAGCAGCTCCTCCTACTCCCTCCAAGAGACCCAGTACTTC
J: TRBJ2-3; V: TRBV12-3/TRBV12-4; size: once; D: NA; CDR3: CASSLGGAPGDTQYF; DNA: TGTGCCAGCAGTTTAGGTGGCGCCCCGGGGGATACGCAGTATTTT
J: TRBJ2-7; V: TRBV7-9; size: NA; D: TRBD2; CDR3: CASSLSGDYYEQYF; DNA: TGTGCCAGCAGCTTATCGGGGGACTACTACGAGCAGTACTTC
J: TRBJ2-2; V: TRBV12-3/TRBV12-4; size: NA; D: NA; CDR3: CASSLPSSSNTGELFF; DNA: TGTGCCAGCAGTCTCCCGTCCTCATCGAACACCGGGGAGCTGTTTTTT
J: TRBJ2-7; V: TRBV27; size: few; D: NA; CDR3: CASSFAGLEQYF; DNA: TGTGCCAGCAGTTTTGCAGGGCTCGAGCAGTACTTC
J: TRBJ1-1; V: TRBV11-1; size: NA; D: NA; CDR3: CASSLGVGSRNTEAFF; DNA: TGTGCCAGCAGCTTAGGGGTTGGCAGCCGGAACACTGAAGCTTTCTTT
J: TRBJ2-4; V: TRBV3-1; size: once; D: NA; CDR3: CASSQAGAKNIQYF; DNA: TGTGCCAGCAGCCAAGCCGGGGCCAAAAACATTCAGTACTTC
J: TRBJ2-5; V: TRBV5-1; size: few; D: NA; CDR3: CASSPRQGGDFETQYF; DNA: TGCGCCAGCAGCCCGAGACAGGGTGGGGACTTCGAGACCCAGTACTTC
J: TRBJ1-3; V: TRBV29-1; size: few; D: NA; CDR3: CSDTVTSGNTIYF; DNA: TGCAGCGATACAGTGACCTCTGGAAACACCATATATTTT
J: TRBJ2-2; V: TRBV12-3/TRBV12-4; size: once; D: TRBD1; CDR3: CANDRGNTGELFF; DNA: TGTGCCAACGACAGGGGTAACACCGGGGAGCTGTTTTTT